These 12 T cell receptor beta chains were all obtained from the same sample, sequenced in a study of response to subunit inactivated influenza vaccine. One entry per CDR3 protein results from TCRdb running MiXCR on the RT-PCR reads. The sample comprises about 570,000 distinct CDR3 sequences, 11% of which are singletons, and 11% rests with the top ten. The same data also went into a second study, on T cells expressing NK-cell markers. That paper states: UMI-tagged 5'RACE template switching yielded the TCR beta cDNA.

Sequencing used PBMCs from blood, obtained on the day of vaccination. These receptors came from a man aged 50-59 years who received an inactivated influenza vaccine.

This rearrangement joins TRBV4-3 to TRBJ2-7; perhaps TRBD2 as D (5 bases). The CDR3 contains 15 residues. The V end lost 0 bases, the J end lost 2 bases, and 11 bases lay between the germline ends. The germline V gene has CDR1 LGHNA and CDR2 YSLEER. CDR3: CASSQDRGRPYEQYF. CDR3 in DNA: TGCGCCAGCAGCCAAGATCGAGGGAGACCCTACGAGCAGTACTTC.

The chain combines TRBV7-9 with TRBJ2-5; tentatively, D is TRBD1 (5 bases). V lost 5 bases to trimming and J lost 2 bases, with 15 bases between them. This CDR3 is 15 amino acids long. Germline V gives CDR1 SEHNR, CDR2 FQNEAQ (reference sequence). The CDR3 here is CASSPTGQGQETQYF. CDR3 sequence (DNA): TGTGCCAGCAGCCCGACGGGTCAGGGACAAGAGACCCAGTACTTC.

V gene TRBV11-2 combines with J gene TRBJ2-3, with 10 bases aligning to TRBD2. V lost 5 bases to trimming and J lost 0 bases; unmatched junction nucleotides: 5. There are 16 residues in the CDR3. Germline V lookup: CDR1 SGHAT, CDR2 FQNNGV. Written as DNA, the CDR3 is TGTGCCAGCAGCAAACGGACTAGCGGAAGCACAGATACGCAGTATTTT. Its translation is CASSKRTSGSTDTQYF. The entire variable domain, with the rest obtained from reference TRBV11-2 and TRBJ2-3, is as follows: EAGVAQSPRYKIIEKRQSVAFWCNPISGHATLYWYQQILGQGPKLLIQFQNNGVVDDSQLPKDRFSAERLKGVDSTLKIQPAKLEDSAVYLCASSKRTSGSTDTQYFGPGTRLTVL.

CDR3 in DNA: TGTGCCAGCAGTGCTAGCGGGGGACCACTCTACAATGAGCAGTTCTTC. Protein product: CASSASGGPLYNEQFF. The rearrangement uses TRBV2 and TRBJ2-1; 10 bases line up with TRBD2. Per germline, CDR1 SNHLY and CDR2 FYNNEI. The ends lost 4 bases at V and 3 bases at J; junction bases unmatched: 6. The CDR3 has 16 residues.

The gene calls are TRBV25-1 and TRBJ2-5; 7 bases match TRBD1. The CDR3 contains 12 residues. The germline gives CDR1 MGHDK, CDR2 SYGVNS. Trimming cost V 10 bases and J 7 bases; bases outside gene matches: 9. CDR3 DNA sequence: TGTGCCACCCGGGGACAGACTGGGACCCAGTACTTC. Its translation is CATRGQTGTQYF.

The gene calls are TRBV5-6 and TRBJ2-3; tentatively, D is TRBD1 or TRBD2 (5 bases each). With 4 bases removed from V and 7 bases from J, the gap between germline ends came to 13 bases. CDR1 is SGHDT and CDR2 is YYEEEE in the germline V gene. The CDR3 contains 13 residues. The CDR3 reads CASSLRGENTQYF. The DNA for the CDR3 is TGTGCCAGCAGCCTCCGGGGCGAGAATACGCAGTATTTT.

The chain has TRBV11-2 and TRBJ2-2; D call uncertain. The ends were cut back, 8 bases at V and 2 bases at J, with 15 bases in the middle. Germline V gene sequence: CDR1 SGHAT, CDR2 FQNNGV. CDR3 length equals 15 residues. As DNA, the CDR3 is TGTGCCAGCTTTACGATGACGGTTAACACCGGGGAGCTGTTTTTT. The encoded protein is CASFTMTVNTGELFF.

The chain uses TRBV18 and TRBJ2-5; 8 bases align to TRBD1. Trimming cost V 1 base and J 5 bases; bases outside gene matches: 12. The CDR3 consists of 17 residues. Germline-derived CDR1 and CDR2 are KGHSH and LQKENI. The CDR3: CASSPLGFGTGGETQYF. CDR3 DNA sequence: TGTGCCAGCTCACCACTGGGGTTCGGGACAGGAGGCGAGACCCAGTACTTC. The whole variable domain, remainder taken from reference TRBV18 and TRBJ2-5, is NAGVMQNPRHLVRRRGQEARLRCSPMKGHSHVYWYRQLPEEGLKFMVYLQKENIIDESGMPKERFSAEFPKEGPSILRIQQVVRGDSAAYFCASSPLGFGTGGETQYFGPGTRLLVL.

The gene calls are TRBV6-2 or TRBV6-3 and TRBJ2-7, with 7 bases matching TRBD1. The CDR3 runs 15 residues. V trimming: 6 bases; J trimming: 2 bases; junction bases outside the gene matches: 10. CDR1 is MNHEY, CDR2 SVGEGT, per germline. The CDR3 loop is CASSPIRDSTYEQYF. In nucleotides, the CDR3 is TGTGCCAGCAGCCCAATCCGGGACAGCACCTACGAGCAGTACTTC.

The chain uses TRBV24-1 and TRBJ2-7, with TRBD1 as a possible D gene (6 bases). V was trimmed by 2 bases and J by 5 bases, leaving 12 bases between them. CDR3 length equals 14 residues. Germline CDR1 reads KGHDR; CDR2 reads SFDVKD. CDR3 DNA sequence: TGTGCCACCAGTGATTCCGGCAGGGGAGACGAGCAGTACTTC. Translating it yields CATSDSGRGDEQYF.

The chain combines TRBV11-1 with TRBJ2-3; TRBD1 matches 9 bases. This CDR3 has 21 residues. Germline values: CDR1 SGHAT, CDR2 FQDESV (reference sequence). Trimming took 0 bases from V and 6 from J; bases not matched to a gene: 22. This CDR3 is CASSLASNYYGDRVVSDTQYF. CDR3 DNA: TGTGCCAGCAGCTTAGCTTCCAACTATTACGGGGACAGGGTCGTTAGTGATACGCAGTATTTT.

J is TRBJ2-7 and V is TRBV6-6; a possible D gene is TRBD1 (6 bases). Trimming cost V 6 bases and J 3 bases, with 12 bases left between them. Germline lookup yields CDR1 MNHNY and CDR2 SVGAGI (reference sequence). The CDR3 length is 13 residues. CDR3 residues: CASRPSQGYEQYF. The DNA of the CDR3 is TGTGCCAGCAGACCCTCACAGGGCTACGAGCAGTACTTC.